This TCR beta chain emerged from a study of shared clonotypes between healthy human individuals. About the study: Three CD4 naive, three CD4 memory, two CD8 naive and one CD8 memory plate were used per donor.

Measured with immunoSEQ multiplex PCR; TCRdb has only the in-frame clones, and not every one. The table records 2,500,000 or so clones, more than 85% of them present only once. The V segment lost 11 bases and the J segment 7 bases; nucleotides outside the gene matches: 11. Germline V CDR1 and CDR2: ENHRY, SYGVKD. The CDR3 totals 13 residues. Concerning this clone: What it recognizes is unknown.

All participating donors were Caucasian adults from Nashville, Tennessee. General study findings and limits: On the whole, naive subsets had larger estimated richness than memory subsets had. Measured sharing among donors was expected to vary with sequencing depth.

This TCR derives from a man younger than 35 in good health. Some clones in this sample may be carry-over from other donors' samples. Material: naive CD4+ T cells from PBMCs. The sample's subset: CD45RA+ positively selected. The chain joins TRBV10-3 to TRBJ1-5, with 7 bases identical to TRBD1. In DNA, the CDR3 is TGTGCCCCGGGTGGACAGGTTGGCCAGCCCCAGCATTTT. Protein: CAPGGQVGQPQHF.